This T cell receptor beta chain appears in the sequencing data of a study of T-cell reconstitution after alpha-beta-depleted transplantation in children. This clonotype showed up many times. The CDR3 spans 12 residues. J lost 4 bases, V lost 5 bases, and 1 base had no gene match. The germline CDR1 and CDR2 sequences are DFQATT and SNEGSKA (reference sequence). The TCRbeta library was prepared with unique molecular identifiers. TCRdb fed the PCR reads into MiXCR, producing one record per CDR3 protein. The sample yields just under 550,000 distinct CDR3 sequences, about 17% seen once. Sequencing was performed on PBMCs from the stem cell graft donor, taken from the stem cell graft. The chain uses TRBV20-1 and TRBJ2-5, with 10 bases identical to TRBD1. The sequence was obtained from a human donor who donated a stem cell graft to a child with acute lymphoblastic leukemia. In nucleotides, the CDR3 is TGCAGTGCTGACAGGGGGCTAGAGACCCAGTACTTC. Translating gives CSADRGLETQYF.